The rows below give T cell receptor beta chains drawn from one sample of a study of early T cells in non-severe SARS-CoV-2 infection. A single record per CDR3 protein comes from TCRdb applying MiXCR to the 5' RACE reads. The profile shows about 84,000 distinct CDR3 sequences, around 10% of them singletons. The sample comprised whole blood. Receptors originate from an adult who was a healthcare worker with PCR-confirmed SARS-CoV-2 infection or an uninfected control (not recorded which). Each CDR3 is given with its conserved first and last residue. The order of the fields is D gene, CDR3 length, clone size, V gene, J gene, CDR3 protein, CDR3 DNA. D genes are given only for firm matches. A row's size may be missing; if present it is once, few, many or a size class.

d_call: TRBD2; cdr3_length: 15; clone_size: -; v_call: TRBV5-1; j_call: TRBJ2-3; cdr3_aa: CASSFIAGDTDTQYF; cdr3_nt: TGCGCCAGCAGCTTCATAGCGGGGGACACAGATACGCAGTATTTT
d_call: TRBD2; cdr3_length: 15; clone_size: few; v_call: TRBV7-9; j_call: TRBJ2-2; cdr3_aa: CASSYLAGDTGELFF; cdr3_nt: TGTGCCAGCAGCTACCTAGCGGGAGATACCGGGGAGCTGTTTTTT
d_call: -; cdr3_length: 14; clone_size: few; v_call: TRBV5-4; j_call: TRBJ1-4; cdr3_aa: CASSPGTENEKLFF; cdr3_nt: TGTGCCAGCAGCCCCGGGACGGAGAATGAAAAACTGTTTTTT
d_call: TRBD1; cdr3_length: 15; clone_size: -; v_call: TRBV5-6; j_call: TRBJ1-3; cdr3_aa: CASSSYRGPGNTIYF; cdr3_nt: TGTGCCAGCAGCTCCTACAGGGGACCTGGAAACACCATATATTTT
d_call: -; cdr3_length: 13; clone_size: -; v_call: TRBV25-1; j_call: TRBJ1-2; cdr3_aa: CASIAGGRYGYTF; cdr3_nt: TGTGCCAGCATCGCGGGGGGAAGGTATGGCTACACCTTC
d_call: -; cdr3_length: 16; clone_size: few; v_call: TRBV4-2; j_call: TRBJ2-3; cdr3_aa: CASSQVSGAGPDTQYF; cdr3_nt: TGTGCCAGCAGCCAAGTAAGCGGAGCAGGACCAGATACGCAGTATTTT
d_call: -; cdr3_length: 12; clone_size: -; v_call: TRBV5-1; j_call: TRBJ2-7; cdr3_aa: CASSLYGYEQYF; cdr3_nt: TGCGCCAGCAGCTTGTACGGATACGAGCAGTACTTC
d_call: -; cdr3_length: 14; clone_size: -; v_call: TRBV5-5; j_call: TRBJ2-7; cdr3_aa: CAAGPVAGPYEQYF; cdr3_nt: TGTGCCGCGGGGCCCGTCGCAGGGCCATACGAGCAGTACTTC
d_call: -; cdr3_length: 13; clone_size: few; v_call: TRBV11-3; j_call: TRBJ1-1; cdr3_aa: CASRSTGELEAFF; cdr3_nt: TGTGCCAGCAGGTCGACCGGGGAGCTAGAAGCTTTCTTT
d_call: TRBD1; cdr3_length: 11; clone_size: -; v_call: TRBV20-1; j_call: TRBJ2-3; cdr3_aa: CSAGQGDTQYF; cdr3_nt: TGCAGTGCTGGACAGGGAGATACGCAGTATTTT
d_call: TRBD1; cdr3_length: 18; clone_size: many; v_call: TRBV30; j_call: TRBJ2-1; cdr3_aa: CAWSGWDRGPLSYNEQFF; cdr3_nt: TGTGCCTGGAGTGGATGGGACAGGGGGCCCCTTTCCTACAATGAGCAGTTCTTC
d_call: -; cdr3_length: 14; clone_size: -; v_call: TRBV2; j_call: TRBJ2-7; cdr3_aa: CASRDTGTVYEQYF; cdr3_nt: TGTGCCAGCAGAGACACAGGGACCGTCTACGAGCAGTACTTC
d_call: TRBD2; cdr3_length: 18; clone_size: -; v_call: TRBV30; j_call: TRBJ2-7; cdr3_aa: CAWSRGLAGVEEGYEQYF; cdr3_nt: TGTGCCTGGAGTCGCGGACTAGCGGGAGTCGAGGAGGGATACGAGCAGTACTTC
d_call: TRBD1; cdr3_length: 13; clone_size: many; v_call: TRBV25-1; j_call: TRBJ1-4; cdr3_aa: CASKVQGEEKLFF; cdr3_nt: TGTGCCAGCAAGGTGCAGGGGGAGGAAAAACTGTTTTTT
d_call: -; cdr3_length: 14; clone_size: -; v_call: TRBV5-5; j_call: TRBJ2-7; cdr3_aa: CASSWVAVSYEQYF; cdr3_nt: TGTGCCAGCAGCTGGGTAGCGGTCTCCTACGAGCAGTACTTC
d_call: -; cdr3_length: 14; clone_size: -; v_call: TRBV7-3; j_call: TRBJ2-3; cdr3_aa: CASSFRGPTDTQYF; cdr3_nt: TGTGCCAGCAGCTTCCGGGGGCCCACAGATACGCAGTATTTT
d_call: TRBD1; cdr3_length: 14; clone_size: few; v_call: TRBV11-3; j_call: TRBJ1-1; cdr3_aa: CASSPGQGGTEAFF; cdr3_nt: TGTGCCAGCAGCCCCGGACAGGGAGGCACTGAAGCTTTCTTT
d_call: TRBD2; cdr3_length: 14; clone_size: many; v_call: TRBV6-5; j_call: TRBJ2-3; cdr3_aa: CASSRTSGRDTQYF; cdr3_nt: TGTGCCAGCAGTAGGACTAGCGGGAGGGATACGCAGTATTTT
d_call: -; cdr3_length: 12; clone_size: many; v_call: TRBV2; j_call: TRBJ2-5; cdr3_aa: CASSAEGETQYF; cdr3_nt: TGTGCCAGCAGTGCCGAAGGGGAGACCCAGTACTTC
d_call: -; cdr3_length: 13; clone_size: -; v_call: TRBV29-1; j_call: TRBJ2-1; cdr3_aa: CSVEGQWVGEQFF; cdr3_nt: TGCAGCGTTGAGGGACAATGGGTCGGGGAGCAGTTCTTC
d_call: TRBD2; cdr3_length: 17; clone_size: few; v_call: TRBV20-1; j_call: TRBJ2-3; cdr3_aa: CSARDPPLAGNTDTQYF; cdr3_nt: TGCAGTGCTAGAGACCCGCCGCTAGCGGGGAACACAGATACGCAGTATTTT
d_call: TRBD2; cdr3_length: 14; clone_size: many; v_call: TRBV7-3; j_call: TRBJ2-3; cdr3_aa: CASSLSSGVDTQYF; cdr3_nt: TGTGCCAGCAGCTTAAGCAGCGGGGTAGATACGCAGTATTTT
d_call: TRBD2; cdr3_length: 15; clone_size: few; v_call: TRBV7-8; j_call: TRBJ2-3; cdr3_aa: CASSLTSGGANTQYF; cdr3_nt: TGTGCCAGCAGCTTGACTAGCGGGGGGGCGAATACGCAGTATTTT
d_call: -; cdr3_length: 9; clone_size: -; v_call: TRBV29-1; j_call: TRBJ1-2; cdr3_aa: CSVLNGYTF; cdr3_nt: TGCAGCGTTCTTAATGGCTACACCTTC
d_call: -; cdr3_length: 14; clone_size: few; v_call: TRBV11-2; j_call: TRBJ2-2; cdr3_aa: CASSATQGIGELFF; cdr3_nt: TGTGCCAGCAGCGCTACCCAGGGGATCGGGGAGCTGTTTTTT
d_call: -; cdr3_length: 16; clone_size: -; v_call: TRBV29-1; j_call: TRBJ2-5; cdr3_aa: CSVDSAGDAALGAQYF; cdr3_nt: TGCAGCGTTGACTCGGCCGGGGACGCCGCCTTAGGGGCCCAGTACTTC
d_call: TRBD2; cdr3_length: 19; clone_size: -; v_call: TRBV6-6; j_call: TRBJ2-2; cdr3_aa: CASIGLGGLAGGGTGELFF; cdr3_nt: TGTGCCAGCATCGGACTGGGGGGACTAGCGGGAGGCGGGACCGGGGAGCTGTTTTTT
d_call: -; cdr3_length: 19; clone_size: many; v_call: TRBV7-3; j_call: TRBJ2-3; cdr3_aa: CASSPKTWERARITDTQYF; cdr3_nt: TGTGCCAGCAGCCCCAAGACTTGGGAACGGGCCCGAATCACAGATACGCAGTATTTT
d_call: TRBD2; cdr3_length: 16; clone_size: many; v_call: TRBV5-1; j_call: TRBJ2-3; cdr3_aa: CASSFDLAGSTDTQYF; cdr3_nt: TGCGCCAGCAGCTTCGACCTAGCGGGATCCACAGATACGCAGTATTTT
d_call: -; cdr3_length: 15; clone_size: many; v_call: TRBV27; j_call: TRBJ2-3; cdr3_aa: CASRMGLQSTDTQYF; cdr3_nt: TGTGCCAGCAGAATGGGACTCCAAAGCACAGATACGCAGTATTTT
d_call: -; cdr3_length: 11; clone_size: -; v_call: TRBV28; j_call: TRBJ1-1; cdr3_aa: CASSYRDGAFF; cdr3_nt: TGTGCCAGCAGTTACAGGGATGGAGCTTTCTTT
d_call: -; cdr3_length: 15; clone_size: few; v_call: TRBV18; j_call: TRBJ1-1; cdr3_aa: CASSPPAGSNTEAFF; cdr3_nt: TGTGCCAGCTCACCACCTGCAGGGTCGAACACTGAAGCTTTCTTT
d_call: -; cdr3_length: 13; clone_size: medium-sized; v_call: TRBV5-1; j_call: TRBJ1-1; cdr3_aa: CASSLLGNTEAFF; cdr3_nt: TGCGCCAGCAGCTTGCTGGGGAACACTGAAGCTTTCTTT
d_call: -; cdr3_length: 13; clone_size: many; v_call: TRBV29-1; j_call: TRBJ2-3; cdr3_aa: CSVAGHSTDTQYF; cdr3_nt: TGCAGCGTTGCGGGGCACAGCACAGATACGCAGTATTTT
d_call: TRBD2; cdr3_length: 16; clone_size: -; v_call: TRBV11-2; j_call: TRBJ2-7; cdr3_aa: CASSPALSGGAYEQYF; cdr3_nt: TGTGCCAGCAGCCCTGCCCTTAGCGGGGGGGCCTACGAGCAGTACTTC